The present T cell receptor (beta chain) was sequenced within a study of blood T cell repertoires in COVID-19. Produced via immunoSEQ multiplex PCR; TCRdb's table is partial and in-frame only. The sample lists approximately 150,000 clones, approximately 78% seen once, with roughly 15% in the top ten. V was trimmed by 3 bases and J by 3 bases, leaving 9 bases between them. In germline, CDR1 is GTSNPN, CDR2 SVGIG (reference sequence). The CDR3 spans 13 residues. A single count supports this clone. The receptor's source is a human donor with acute or convalescent COVID-19. The donor label of this sample is uncertain. This chain connects TRBV30 to TRBJ1-5; D remains ambiguous. The sample taken for sequencing was peripheral blood. As DNA, the CDR3 is TGTGCCTGGAGGGCAGGTCTCAATCAGCCCCAGCATTTT. As protein: CAWRAGLNQPQHF. The full variable domain, with the rest looked up from reference TRBV30 and TRBJ1-5, is SQTIHQWPATLVQPVGSPLSLECTVEGTSNPNLYWYRQAAGRGLQLLFYSVGIGQISSEVPQNLSASRPQDRQFILSSKKLLLSDSGFYLCAWRAGLNQPQHFGDGTRLSIL.